This T cell receptor (beta chain) was profiled in a study of CD8 T cells in ankylosing spondylitis. General observations from the study: What appeared characteristic of ankylosing spondylitis blood was a TCR beta motif of fewer than ten highly homologous variants.

This clonotype showed up many times. Antigen specificity is unknown. The CDR3 sequence is 15 residues long. The germline gives CDR1 DFQATT, CDR2 SNEGSKA (reference sequence). J lost 9 bases, V lost 2 bases, and 8 bases had no gene match. TCRdb itself ran the 5' RACE reads through MiXCR, one entry per CDR3 protein. The table includes roughly 240,000 distinct CDR3 sequences, under 35% detected once. Sequenced: blood, either unsorted or a sorted T cell fraction (not recorded which). V usage is TRBV20-1 and J usage is TRBJ1-6, with 9 nucleotides matching TRBD1. This TCR came from a male donor with ankylosing spondylitis or in good health (not recorded which). The CDR3 spells CSARLGGDRASPLHF. DNA for the CDR3: TGCAGTGCTAGACTAGGTGGGGACAGGGCTTCACCCCTCCACTTT.